This passage covers 24 T cell receptor beta chains from one sample sequenced in a study of cytomegalovirus exposure and HLA in healthy donors (dated 2017 in TCRdb). Library creation used the immunoSEQ multiplex PCR assay. TCRdb holds this immuneACCESS table with in-frame rearrangements only. Some clones are missing; in checked studies, unresolved V genes explain under half, and the rest has no known cause. In this sample the table shows approximately 64,000 clones, about 89% of which occur a single time. The ten largest make up around 1.7% of the sample. The sequencing sample was made of PBMCs. These TCRs come from a woman under 30 in good health and CMV-seronegative.

The CDR3 bases are TGTGCCAGCAGCCCAGGGGGGTTTTCTGGAAACACCGGGGAGCTGTTTTTT. It is translated as CASSPGGFSGNTGELFF. This chain uses TRBV28 with TRBJ2-2; maybe TRBD1 (7 bases). Per the germline V gene, CDR1 is MDHEN and CDR2 is SYDVKM. V shed 6 bases and J shed 2 bases, with 19 bases lying between them. The CDR3 is 17 amino acids.

CDR3 in DNA: TGCGCCAGCAGCCAATTTCCGAGCACAGATACGCAGTATTTT. This codes for CASSQFPSTDTQYF. This chain connects TRBV4-1 to TRBJ2-3; D gene ambiguous. Germline-derived CDR1 and CDR2 are MGHRA and YSYEKL. This CDR3 spans 14 amino acids. V lost 2 bases and J lost 0, with 6 bases in between.

This rearrangement joins TRBV7-8 to TRBJ1-3; 12 bases are shared with TRBD1. CDR1 and CDR2 from the germline V gene are SGHVS and FQNEAQ. The V gene end was trimmed by 5 bases and the J gene end by 0 bases; junction bases not matched to a gene: 11. The CDR3 length is 19 residues. CDR3 DNA: TGTGCCAGCAGCGTCCCCGGGACAGGGGGCTTCCTCTCTGGAAACACCATATATTTT. This codes for CASSVPGTGGFLSGNTIYF.

The V and J genes are TRBV27 and TRBJ1-5; D call uncertain. Trimming removed 3 bases at V and 0 bases at J, with 3 bases between. Germline V gene data show CDR1 as MNHEY and CDR2 as SMNVEV (reference sequence). The CDR3 is 13 amino acids. The CDR3 coding sequence is TGTGCCAGCAGTTTCAATAGCAATCAGCCCCAGCATTTT. It encodes CASSFNSNQPQHF.

The J gene is TRBJ2-7, the V gene TRBV5-1; 10 nucleotides match TRBD1. CDR3 size: 15 residues. CDR1 is SGHRS and CDR2 is YFSETQ in the germline V gene. The trim removed 7 bases at V and 0 bases at J, leaving 7 bases unmatched. The CDR3 sequence: CASRVGQGDSYEQYF. CDR3 nucleotide sequence: TGCGCCAGCCGGGTCGGACAGGGGGACTCCTACGAGCAGTACTTC.

J is TRBJ1-6 and V is TRBV6-5; tentative D call: TRBD1 (5 bases). V was trimmed by 2 bases and J by 10 bases, leaving 6 bases between them. The CDR3 covers 12 residues. The germline CDR1 and CDR2 sequences are MNHEY and SVGAGI. The CDR3 DNA reads TGTGCCAGCAGTTACAGGGGATCACCCCTCCACTTT. Its protein is CASSYRGSPLHF.

The rearrangement joins TRBV4-3 to TRBJ1-2, with D possibly TRBD1 on 6 matching bases. The CDR3 runs 13 residues. Germline assignment: CDR1 LGHNA and CDR2 YSLEER. Trimming stripped 0 bases from V and 6 bases from J, with 8 bases between. Written as DNA, the CDR3 is TGCGCCAGCAGCCAAGAGACAGGCCATGGCTACACCTTC. As protein: CASSQETGHGYTF.

This chain connects TRBV5-5 to TRBJ2-5, with 9 bases matching TRBD2. The junction had 9 bases not matched to a gene; V was cut back by 4 bases and J by 5 bases. The CDR3 loop spans 15 amino acids. Germline values: CDR1 SGHKS, CDR2 YYEKEE (reference sequence). CDR3 in amino acids: CASSPGLALQETQYF. In DNA, the CDR3 is TGTGCCAGCAGCCCGGGACTAGCTCTCCAGGAGACCCAGTACTTC.

This rearrangement joins TRBV4-3 to TRBJ1-6, with a possible D match to TRBD1 (6 bases). The length of the CDR3 is 17 residues. CDR1 and CDR2 from the germline V gene are LGHNA and YSLEER. Between the trimmed V and J ends, which lost 2 bases and 9 bases, there was a span of 20 bases. The CDR3 sequence is CASSQNRNRDLGSPLHF. The CDR3 DNA reads as TGCGCCAGCAGCCAAAACCGGAACAGGGATCTGGGTTCACCCCTCCACTTT.

This clone was detected only once. V and J are TRBV5-5 and TRBJ2-5, with 10 nucleotides matching TRBD2. CDR1 is SGHKS, CDR2 YYEKEE, per germline (reference sequence). The CDR3 has 16 amino acids. Trimming cost V 1 base and J 4 bases; bases outside gene matches: 7. The CDR3 is CASSLRLAGVGETQYF. The CDR3 coding sequence is TGTGCCAGCAGCTTGCGGCTAGCGGGAGTCGGAGAGACCCAGTACTTC. The full variable domain, completed using reference TRBV5-5 and TRBJ2-5, is DAGVTQSPTHLIKTRGQQVTLRCSPISGHKSVSWYQQVLGQGPQFIFQYYEKEERGRGNFPDRFSARQFPNYSSELNVNALLLGDSALYLCASSLRLAGVGETQYFGPGTRLLVL.

The chain recombines TRBV7-2 with TRBJ1-5, with 9 positions matching TRBD1. Losses at the gene ends were 1 base for V and 0 bases for J; bases not matched to a gene: 7. The CDR3 has 18 amino acids. The germline gives CDR1 SGHTA, CDR2 FQGNSA. Written as DNA, the CDR3 is TGTGCCAGCAGCTTAGTGGGACAGGGCCGTTATAGCAATCAGCCCCAGCATTTT. Its translation is CASSLVGQGRYSNQPQHF.

The chain couples TRBV27 to TRBJ2-2; TRBD2 matches 7 bases. The germline V gene encodes CDR1 MNHEY and CDR2 SMNVEV (reference sequence). The CDR3 extends over 16 amino acids. V lost 2 bases to trimming and J lost 2 bases; unmatched junction nucleotides: 5. CDR3 loop: CASSLAGAINTGELFF. CDR3 sequence (DNA): TGTGCCAGCAGTTTAGCGGGAGCTATAAACACCGGGGAGCTGTTTTTT.

V is TRBV27 and J is TRBJ1-5; D not resolved. This CDR3 has 13 amino acids. V was cut by 4 bases and J by 2 bases, with 6 bases left in between. Per the germline V gene, CDR1 is MNHEY and CDR2 is SMNVEV (reference sequence). CDR3 DNA sequence: TGTGCCAGCAGTTCAGAGGGCAATCAGCCCCAGCATTTT. It codes for CASSSEGNQPQHF.

The chain recombines TRBV2 with TRBJ2-5; 9 bases agree with TRBD2. The germline gives CDR1 SNHLY, CDR2 FYNNEI. The CDR3 extends over 15 amino acids. J lost 3 bases, V lost 9 bases, and 11 bases had no gene match. The CDR3 region has the DNA TGTGCCAGTCGGCCCCTGCTAGCGGGGAAAGAGACCCAGTACTTC. This gives the protein CASRPLLAGKETQYF.

V and J are TRBV5-1 and TRBJ2-1, with D possibly being TRBD1 (5 bases). The CDR3 covers 14 residues. The germline V and J ends were trimmed by 1 base and 5 bases, with 10 bases remaining between them. Germline V gene sequence: CDR1 SGHRS, CDR2 YFSETQ. The CDR3 loop reads CASSLQQVNNEQFF. In DNA form, the CDR3 reads TGCGCCAGCAGCTTGCAACAGGTTAACAATGAGCAGTTCTTC.

V and J are TRBV10-1 and TRBJ2-1; 10 bases fit TRBD2. The V and J ends lost 3 bases and 6 bases, in that order; junction bases with no gene match: 11. Germline CDR1 is WNHNN and CDR2 is SYGVQD (reference sequence). CDR3 length: 17 amino acids. The CDR3 DNA follows: TGCGCCAGCAGTGACTCCCTAGCGGGAGATGTATTCAATGAGCAGTTCTTC. Its translation is CASSDSLAGDVFNEQFF.

The rearrangement links TRBV4-1 to TRBJ2-7; TRBD1 matches 8 bases. V shed 6 bases and J 5 bases; nucleotides not matched to a gene: 9. Germline V lookup: CDR1 MGHRA, CDR2 YSYEKL. This CDR3 is built from 14 residues. The CDR3 region has the DNA TGCGCCAGCAGTCACCGGGACAGGCCCGACGAGCAGTACTTC. It is translated as CASSHRDRPDEQYF.

The V call is TRBV4-1, the J call TRBJ1-2, with D unclear. Germline V lookup: CDR1 MGHRA, CDR2 YSYEKL. CDR3 length equals 14 residues. Trimming took off 1 base at V and 3 bases at J, with 9 bases between the two ends. The CDR3 protein is CASSQALAYYGYTF. The DNA for the CDR3 is TGCGCCAGCAGCCAAGCTCTGGCCTACTATGGCTACACCTTC.

This chain uses TRBV5-1 with TRBJ2-1; D gene uncertain. Germline CDR1 SGHRS, CDR2 YFSETQ. V dropped 4 bases and J dropped 0 bases, with 17 bases sitting between them. The CDR3 runs 17 residues. The CDR3 nucleotides read TGCGCCAGCAGCCCTCGAAACGCTCAGTACTCCTACAATGAGCAGTTCTTC. Residues: CASSPRNAQYSYNEQFF.

The chain employs TRBV5-1 and TRBJ2-7; 12 bases map to TRBD2. The CDR3 covers 15 residues. Germline assignment: CDR1 SGHRS and CDR2 YFSETQ. V lost 3 bases to trimming and J lost 2 bases; unmatched junction nucleotides: 3. The CDR3 protein is CASSWRTSGTYEQYF. The CDR3 DNA is TGCGCCAGCAGCTGGAGGACTAGCGGGACCTACGAGCAGTACTTC. Variable domain in full (rest from reference TRBV5-1 and TRBJ2-7): KAGVTQTPRYLIKTRGQQVTLSCSPISGHRSVSWYQQTPGQGLQFLFEYFSETQRNKGNFPGRFSGRQFSNSRSEMNVSTLELGDSALYLCASSWRTSGTYEQYFGPGTRLTVT.

The chain combines TRBV9 with TRBJ2-1; no reliable D call. V lost 0 bases and J 1 base, leaving 11 bases between the germline ends. The CDR3 runs 16 residues. The germline CDR1 and CDR2 sequences are SGDLS and YYNGEE. CDR3 residues: CASSVGGRVSYNEQFF. The CDR3 region has the DNA TGTGCCAGCAGCGTAGGAGGTCGGGTGTCCTACAATGAGCAGTTCTTC.

The J gene is TRBJ1-1, the V gene TRBV10-1; TRBD1 matches 8 bases. In germline, CDR1 is WNHNN, CDR2 SYGVQD (reference sequence). J lost 1 base, V lost 4 bases, and 2 bases had no gene match. This CDR3 has 14 residues. Here the CDR3 reads CASSGQGTNTEAFF. The CDR3 region has the DNA TGCGCCAGCAGTGGACAGGGGACGAACACTGAAGCTTTCTTT.

The V and J genes are TRBV7-8 and TRBJ2-1; possible D gene TRBD2, 5 bases. Germline V CDR1 and CDR2: SGHVS, FQNEAQ. There are 14 residues in the CDR3. Trimming removed 7 bases at V and 6 bases at J, with 16 bases between. The CDR3 loop reads CASKRQRFSNEQFF. In nucleotides, the CDR3 is TGTGCCAGCAAGCGGCAAAGGTTCTCCAATGAGCAGTTCTTC.

V and J are TRBV5-6 and TRBJ2-2; 10 nucleotides agree with TRBD1. CDR1 is SGHDT and CDR2 is YYEEEE in the germline V gene. The CDR3 covers 19 residues. V lost 1 base and J lost 4; bases outside the gene matches: 13. The CDR3 reads CASSLSLGTGVMGTGELFF. The DNA for the CDR3 is TGTGCCAGCAGCTTGTCATTGGGGACAGGGGTCATGGGCACCGGGGAGCTGTTTTTT.